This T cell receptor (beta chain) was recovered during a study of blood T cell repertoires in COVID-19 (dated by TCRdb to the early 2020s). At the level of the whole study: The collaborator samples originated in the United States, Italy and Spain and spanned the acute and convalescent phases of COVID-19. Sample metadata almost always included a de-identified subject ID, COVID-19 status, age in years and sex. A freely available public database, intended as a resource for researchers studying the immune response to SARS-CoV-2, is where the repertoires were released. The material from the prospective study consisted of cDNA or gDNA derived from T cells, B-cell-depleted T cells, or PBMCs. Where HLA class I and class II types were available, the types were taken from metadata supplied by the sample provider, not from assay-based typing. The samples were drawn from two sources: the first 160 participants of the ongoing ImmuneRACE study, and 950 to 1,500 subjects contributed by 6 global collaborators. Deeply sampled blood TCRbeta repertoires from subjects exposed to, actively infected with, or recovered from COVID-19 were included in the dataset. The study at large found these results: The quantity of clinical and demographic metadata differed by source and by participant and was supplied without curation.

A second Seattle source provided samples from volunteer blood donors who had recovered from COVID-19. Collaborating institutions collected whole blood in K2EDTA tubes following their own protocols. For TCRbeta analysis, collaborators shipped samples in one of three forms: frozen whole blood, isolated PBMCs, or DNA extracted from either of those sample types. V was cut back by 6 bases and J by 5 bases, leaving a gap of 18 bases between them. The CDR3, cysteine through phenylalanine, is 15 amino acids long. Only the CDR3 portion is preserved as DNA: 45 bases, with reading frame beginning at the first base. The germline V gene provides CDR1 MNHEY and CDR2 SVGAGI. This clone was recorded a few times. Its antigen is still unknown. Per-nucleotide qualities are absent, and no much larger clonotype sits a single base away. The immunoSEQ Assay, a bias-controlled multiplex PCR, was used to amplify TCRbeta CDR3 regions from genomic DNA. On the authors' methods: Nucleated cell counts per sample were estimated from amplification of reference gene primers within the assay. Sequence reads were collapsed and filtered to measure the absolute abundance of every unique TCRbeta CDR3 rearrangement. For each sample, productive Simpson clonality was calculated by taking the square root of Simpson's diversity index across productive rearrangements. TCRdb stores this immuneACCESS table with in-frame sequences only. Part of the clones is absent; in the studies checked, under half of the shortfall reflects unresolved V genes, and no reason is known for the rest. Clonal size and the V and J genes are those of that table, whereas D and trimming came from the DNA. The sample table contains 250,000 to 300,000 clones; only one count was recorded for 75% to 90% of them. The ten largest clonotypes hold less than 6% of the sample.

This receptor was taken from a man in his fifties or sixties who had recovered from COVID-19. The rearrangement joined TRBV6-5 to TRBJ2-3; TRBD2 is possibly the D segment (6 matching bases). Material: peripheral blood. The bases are TGTGCCAGCAGCCACCGCCCGGGACTGGGAGATACGCAGTATTTT. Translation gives CASSHRPGLGDTQYF.